These T cell receptor beta chains were read from a single sample in a study of blood T cell repertoires in COVID-19. TCRdb's table, derived via immunoSEQ multiplex PCR, lists solely in-frame clones and lacks some. Seen here are 250,000 or so clones, 85% to 90% observed once, and the top ten hold approximately 7%. Sequencing used peripheral blood. These receptors all come from a woman between 70 and 85 years old with active or convalescent COVID-19. Each CDR3 is given with its conserved first and last residue. The D gene is left open where the match is weak. The size field is filled for only some rows; it gives once, few, many or a size class.

TRBD2	TRBV28	TRBJ2-5	-	TGTGCCAGCAGTCCTACGGGGGGGCGAAGAGAGACCCAGTACTTC	CASSPTGGRRETQYF
-	TRBV7-2	TRBJ1-2	-	TGTGCCAGCAGCTCCGGGACTAACGTTGGCTACACCTTC	CASSSGTNVGYTF
TRBD2	TRBV7-2	TRBJ2-3	-	TGTGCCAGCAGCCCTACTAGCGGGGGATTCGCAGATACGCAGTATTTT	CASSPTSGGFADTQYF
TRBD1	TRBV11-2	TRBJ1-6	-	TGTGCCAGCAGCCGCTTAGGGGACAGGGACTCACCCCTCCACTTT	CASSRLGDRDSPLHF
-	TRBV4-1	TRBJ1-5	-	TGCGCCAGCAGCCAGGGAGGCGCCACCCTCAATCAGCCCCAGCATTTT	CASSQGGATLNQPQHF
-	TRBV2	TRBJ1-1	-	TGTGCCAGCGCGATCCTCAGGGAAGCTGAAGCTTTCTTT	CASAILREAEAFF
-	TRBV3-1/TRBV3-2	TRBJ2-2	-	TGTGCCAGCAGCCCCTACTTCACCGGGGAGCTGTTTTTT	CASSPYFTGELFF
TRBD1	TRBV4-1	TRBJ2-7	-	TGCGCCAGCAGCCTGGACAGGGCCTACGAGCAGTACTTC	CASSLDRAYEQYF
TRBD1	TRBV6-2/TRBV6-3	TRBJ1-2	-	TGTGCCAGCAGTTACTCGAGACAGGGGTCGGACTATGGCTACACCTTC	CASSYSRQGSDYGYTF
-	TRBV12-3/TRBV12-4	TRBJ1-1	-	TGTGCCAGCACCCCAGGGAGGGGCACTGAAGCTTTCTTT	CASTPGRGTEAFF
TRBD1	TRBV5-5	TRBJ2-7	-	TGTGCCAGCAGCTTTGATGGGACAGGGTTTTACGAGCAGTACTTC	CASSFDGTGFYEQYF
-	TRBV5-1	TRBJ1-1	-	TGCGCCAGCAGCCCGTTTCGGTTCCAAAGGAACACTGAAGCTTTCTTT	CASSPFRFQRNTEAFF
-	TRBV5-1	TRBJ1-4	-	TGCGCCAGCAGGTTGACAGGCGGCACTAATGAAAAACTGTTTTTT	CASRLTGGTNEKLFF
-	TRBV2	TRBJ2-1	-	TGTGCCAGCGGCACAGGAGGGTCCGGCAATGAGCAGTTCTTC	CASGTGGSGNEQFF
-	TRBV5-1	TRBJ1-3	once	TGCGCCAGCAGCCCACCCGATCCGGGAGGAAATGGAAACACCATATATTTT	CASSPPDPGGNGNTIYF
-	TRBV7-9	TRBJ1-5	-	TGTGCCAGCAGCTTCGACAGCTCCAATCAGCCCCAGCATTTT	CASSFDSSNQPQHF
TRBD1	TRBV7-2	TRBJ1-1	few	TGTGCCAGCATCCCGCCCGGAGGGACAGGGAGTAACGCTGAAGCTTTCTTT	CASIPPGGTGSNAEAFF
TRBD1	TRBV28	TRBJ1-2	-	TGTGCCAGCAAGCCAGGGGGCTATGGCTACACCTTC	CASKPGGYGYTF